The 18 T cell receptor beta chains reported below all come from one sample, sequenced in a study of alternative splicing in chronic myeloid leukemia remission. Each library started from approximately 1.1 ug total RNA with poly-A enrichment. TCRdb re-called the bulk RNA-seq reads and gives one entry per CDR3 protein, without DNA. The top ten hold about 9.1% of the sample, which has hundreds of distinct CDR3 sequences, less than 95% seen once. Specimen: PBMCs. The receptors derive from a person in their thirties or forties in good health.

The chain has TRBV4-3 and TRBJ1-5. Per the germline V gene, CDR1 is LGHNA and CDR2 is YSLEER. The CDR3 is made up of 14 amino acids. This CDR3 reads CASSQVLAADPQHF.

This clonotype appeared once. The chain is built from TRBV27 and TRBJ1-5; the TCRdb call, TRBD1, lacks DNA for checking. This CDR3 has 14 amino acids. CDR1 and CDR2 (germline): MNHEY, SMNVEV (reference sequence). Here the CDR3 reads CASSYRGQDQPQHF.

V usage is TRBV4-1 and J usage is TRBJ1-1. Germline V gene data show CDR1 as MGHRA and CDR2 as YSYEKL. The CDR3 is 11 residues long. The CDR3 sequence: CASSQGDGAFF.

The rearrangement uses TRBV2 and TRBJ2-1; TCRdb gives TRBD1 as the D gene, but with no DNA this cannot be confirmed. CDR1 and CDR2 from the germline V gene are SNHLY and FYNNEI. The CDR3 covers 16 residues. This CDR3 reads CASSGPGPEFVNEQFF.

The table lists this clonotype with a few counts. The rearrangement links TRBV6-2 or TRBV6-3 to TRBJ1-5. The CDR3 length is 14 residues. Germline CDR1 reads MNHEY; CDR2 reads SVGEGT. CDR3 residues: CASSYGPINQPQHF.

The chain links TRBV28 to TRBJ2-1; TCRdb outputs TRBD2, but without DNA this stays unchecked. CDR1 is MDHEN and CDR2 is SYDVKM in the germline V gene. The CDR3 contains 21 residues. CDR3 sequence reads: CASSFSSIESSHPNGYNEQFF.

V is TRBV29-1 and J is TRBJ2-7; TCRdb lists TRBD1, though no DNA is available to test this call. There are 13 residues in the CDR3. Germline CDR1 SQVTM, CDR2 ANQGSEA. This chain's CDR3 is CSVVQGARYEQYF.

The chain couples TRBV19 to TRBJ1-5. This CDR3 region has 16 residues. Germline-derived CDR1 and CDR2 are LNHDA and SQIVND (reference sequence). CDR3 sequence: CASSQGDWTGDVPQHF.

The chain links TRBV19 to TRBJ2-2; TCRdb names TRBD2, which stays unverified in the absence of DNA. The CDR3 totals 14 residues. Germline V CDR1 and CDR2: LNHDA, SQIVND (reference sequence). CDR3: CASGSAGNTGELFF.

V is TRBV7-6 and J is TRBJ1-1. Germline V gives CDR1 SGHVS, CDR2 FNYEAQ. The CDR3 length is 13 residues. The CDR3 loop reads CASSLEQYTEAFF. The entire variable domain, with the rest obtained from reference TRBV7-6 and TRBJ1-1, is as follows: GAGVSQSPRYKVTKRGQDVALRCDPISGHVSLYWYRQALGQGPEFLTYFNYEAQQDKSGLPNDRFSAERPEGSISTLTIQRTEQRDSAMYRCASSLEQYTEAFFGQGTRLTVV.

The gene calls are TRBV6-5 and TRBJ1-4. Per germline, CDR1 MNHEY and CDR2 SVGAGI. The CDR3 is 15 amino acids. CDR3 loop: CASSYSGARYEKLFF.

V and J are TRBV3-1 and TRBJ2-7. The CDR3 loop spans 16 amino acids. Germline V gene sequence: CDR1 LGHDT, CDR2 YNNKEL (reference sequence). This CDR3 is CASSQVATDPTYEQYF.

CDR3 loop: CASSRNGGETDTQYF. V is TRBV7-3 and J is TRBJ2-3; TCRdb proposes TRBD2, but this gene call is untestable without DNA. This CDR3 comprises 15 residues. Germline CDR1 is SGHTA and CDR2 is FQGTGA.

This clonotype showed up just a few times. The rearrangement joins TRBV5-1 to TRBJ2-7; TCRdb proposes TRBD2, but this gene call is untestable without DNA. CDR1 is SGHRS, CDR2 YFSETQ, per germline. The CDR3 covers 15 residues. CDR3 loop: CASSLELAGAPEQYF.

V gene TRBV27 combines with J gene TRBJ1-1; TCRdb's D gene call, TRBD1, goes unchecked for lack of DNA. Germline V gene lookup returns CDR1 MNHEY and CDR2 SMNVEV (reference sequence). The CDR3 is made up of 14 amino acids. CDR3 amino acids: CASSLSTGVTDAFF.

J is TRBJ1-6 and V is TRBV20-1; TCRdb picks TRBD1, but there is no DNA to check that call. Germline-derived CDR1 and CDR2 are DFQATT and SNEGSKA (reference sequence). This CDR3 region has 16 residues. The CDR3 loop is CSASGTGSSYNSPLHF.

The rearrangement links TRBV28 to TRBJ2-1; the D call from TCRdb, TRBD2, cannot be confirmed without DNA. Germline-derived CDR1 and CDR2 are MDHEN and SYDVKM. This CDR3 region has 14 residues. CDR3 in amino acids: CASTARLGYNEQFF.

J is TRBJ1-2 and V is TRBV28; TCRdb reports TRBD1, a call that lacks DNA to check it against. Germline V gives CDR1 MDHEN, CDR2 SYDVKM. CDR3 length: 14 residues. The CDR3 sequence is CASSLEQGHYGYTF.